The source of this T cell receptor (beta chain) is a study of blood T cells in healthy people across ages (dated by TCRdb to about 2015). Looking at the study overall: In model experiments, roughly one uniquely barcoded TCR beta cDNA molecule per two T cells was captured by template switching. To track age-related changes in TCR beta repertoire diversity, the study relied on deep sequencing normalized with unique cDNA molecular identifiers. The donors were split into four age groups: young (average around 15 years), middle-aged (more than 35), aged (over 55) and long-lived (approximately 80). Donors of different ages were randomly distributed across sequencing lanes to avoid experimental bias. Using the same blood draw, the study looked at two additional independent replicas of 1 million unique cDNA reads for two donors, one aged 18 to 29 and the other aged 80 or older. What the work shows at the level of the full study, not this receptor alone: Since profiling was done on bulk unsorted PBMCs, naive and antigen-experienced compartments could not be conclusively compared. Estimates of total diversity based on one million sequenced T cells were considered lower bounds and underestimates. As age increased, observed TCR beta diversity per million T cells dropped in a roughly linear way, and a significant reduction was already evident by age about 36. The percentage of naive T cells measured by flow cytometry correlated strongly with observed TCR beta diversity. The CMV infection status of donors was not known, potentially confounding age-related changes in expanded clonotypes. Compared with the aged group, the long-lived group had more naive CD4+ T cells, fewer expanded clones and increased TCR diversity, suggesting age selection.

Systemically healthy Caucasian individuals from Russia, 35 to 40 in total and aged roughly 6 to 100 years, were included as donors. Ten milliliters of peripheral blood were collected from each donor into EDTA-treated Vacutainer tubes. Ficoll-Paque density-gradient centrifugation was used to isolate PBMCs, with at least 7 million per sample. Trizol reagent was used to extract total RNA from the PBMCs, yielding at least 6 micrograms per sample. The percentages of naive CD45RAhigh/CD27high T cells were determined by flow cytometry on a PBMC aliquot from every donor. Measured from the cysteine to the phenylalanine, the CDR3 is 13 residues long. Only the CDR3 DNA is retained, 39 bases long and in frame from the first base. CDR1 and CDR2 were assigned from the germline V gene as MDHEN and SYDVKM. Trimming takes 8 bases from V and 7 bases from J, and the germline ends sit 12 bases apart. Library construction relied on 5' RACE. Sequencing used an Illumina HiSeq 2500. A second roughly 6 to 12 cycle PCR used a sample-barcoded 5' primer and a J-beta primer mix. A unique molecular identifier was introduced onto each TCR beta cDNA molecule by a template-switch 5' adaptor carrying 12 random nucleotides. Each sample yielded at least 2.5 million CDR3-containing paired-end reads. The Mint cDNA synthesis kit, primed by a TRBC-specific oligonucleotide, was used to synthesize first-strand cDNA from all RNA. All cDNA was treated with uracil-DNA glycosylase and then went through a first 18-cycle PCR with the universal primers M1SS and BC2_uni_R. The study's processing was this. Normalization of each sample was performed by random selection of 1 million high-quality reads, each carrying a distinct molecular identifier. Reads with shared molecular identifiers were discarded instead of being binned into consensus sequences. MiTCR, with a Q25 quality threshold and the strictest error-elimination algorithm, was used for CDR3 identification, clonotype clustering and error correction. Lower-bound total TCR beta diversity was estimated with a nonparametric unseen species model using Euler transformation. TCRdb reworked the public reads: Q25 trimming with fastp, MiXCR clone assembly, productive beta chains retained. Rows merge per CDR3 protein into single entries with the most common DNA and genes. These V and J calls derive from TCRdb rather than the authors' analysis. This sample has under 2,000,000 distinct CDR3 sequences in its table, and around 50% of those were observed once. The ten most abundant clones make up over 2% of the sample.

With regard to this clonotype: What antigen it recognizes has not been identified. Base qualities are missing; no much larger clone stands one base away.

The rearrangement joined TRBV28 to TRBJ1-6; the D gene cannot be named for sure. The sequence was obtained from a woman in her forties in good health. Sequencing input: blood. The nucleotide sequence reads as follows: TGTGCCAGCGGCGACTTGATCAATTCACCCCTCCACTTT. Translation gives CASGDLINSPLHF.